The 10 T cell receptor beta chains presented below share a single source sample, sequenced in a study of blood T cells in healthy people across ages. A J-beta primer mix and a sample-barcoded 5' primer were used in a second PCR of about 7 to 12 cycles. Each CDR3 protein is one row after TCRdb ran MiXCR on the 5' RACE reads. Of some 1.4 million distinct CDR3 sequences listed, roughly 40% were seen once; the top ten hold around 8%. The sequencing sample was made of blood. Receptors originate from a young woman in good health.

The V gene is TRBV7-2, the J gene TRBJ2-5; 13 bases align to TRBD2. Trimming cost V 4 bases and J 11 bases; bases outside gene matches: 13. This CDR3 is 16 amino acids long. Germline assignment: CDR1 SGHTA and CDR2 FQGNSA. The CDR3 protein is CASSSSRLAGGTEQYF. The CDR3 region has the DNA TGTGCCAGCAGCTCCTCCAGACTAGCGGGAGGTACTGAGCAGTACTTC.

This clonotype was seen only a few times. This rearrangement joins TRBV20-1 to TRBJ2-5, with 9 bases that match TRBD1. The DNA end is more similar to TRBJ2-7, so the J call may be wrong. The CDR3 length is 15 residues. Germline CDR1 reads DFQATT; CDR2 reads SNEGSKA (reference sequence). The CDR3 sequence: CSAWALGTGTYEQYF. CDR3 DNA sequence: TGCAGTGCTTGGGCGTTGGGGACAGGGACCTACGAGCAGTACTTC.

V is TRBV4-1 and J is TRBJ1-1, with TRBD1 as a possible D gene (5 bases). With 3 bases removed from V and 5 bases from J, the gap between germline ends came to 16 bases. Germline CDR1 reads MGHRA; CDR2 reads YSYEKL. This CDR3 spans 15 amino acids. CDR3 sequence: CASSHPRDGGTEAFF. The CDR3 DNA reads TGCGCCAGCAGCCACCCACGGGACGGAGGGACTGAAGCTTTCTTT.

This chain joins TRBV10-2 and TRBJ2-5; D uncertain. V shed 2 bases and J shed 11 bases, with 15 bases lying between them. This CDR3 has 13 amino acids. Germline V CDR1 and CDR2: WSHSY, SAAADI. The CDR3 reads CASSEDQLLEQYF. CDR3 bases: TGCGCCAGCAGTGAGGACCAGCTTCTAGAGCAGTACTTC.

This sequence joins TRBV20-1 and TRBJ1-2, with D tentatively TRBD1 (5 bases). This CDR3 spans 15 amino acids. V was clipped by 6 bases and J by 0 bases, with 17 bases between them. Germline loops: CDR1 DFQATT, CDR2 SNEGSKA (reference sequence). In nucleotides, the CDR3 is TGCAGTGCCGGGGGTAAGGGGACCGCTAACTATGGCTACACCTTC. It specifies CSAGGKGTANYGYTF.

The chain uses TRBV5-1 and TRBJ2-7; 9 bases match TRBD1. The CDR3 extends over 16 amino acids. Losses at the gene ends were 1 base for V and 2 bases for J; bases not matched to a gene: 7. Germline lookup yields CDR1 SGHRS and CDR2 YFSETQ. The CDR3 DNA reads TGCGCCAGCAGCTTGACCGGGACAGGGACCCCCTACGAGCAGTACTTC. As protein: CASSLTGTGTPYEQYF. The full variable domain, completed using reference TRBV5-1 and TRBJ2-7, is KAGVTQTPRYLIKTRGQQVTLSCSPISGHRSVSWYQQTPGQGLQFLFEYFSETQRNKGNFPGRFSGRQFSNSRSEMNVSTLELGDSALYLCASSLTGTGTPYEQYFGPGTRLTVT.

This clonotype was counted a few times. This sequence joins TRBV7-9 and TRBJ1-5, with D maybe TRBD1 (6 bases). The CDR3 spans 14 residues. Trimming took 5 bases from V and 5 from J, leaving 13 bases between them. Germline-derived CDR1 and CDR2 are SEHNR and FQNEAQ (reference sequence). CDR3 in DNA: TGTGCCAGCAGCGAGGGGGGCGAGCATCAGCCCCAGCATTTT. This encodes CASSEGGEHQPQHF. The whole variable domain, filled in from reference TRBV7-9 and TRBJ1-5, reads DTGVSQNPRHKITKRGQNVTFRCDPISEHNRLYWYRQTLGQGPEFLTYFQNEAQLEKSRLLSDRFSAERPKGSFSTLEIQRTEQGDSAMYLCASSEGGEHQPQHFGDGTRLSIL.

This clonotype showed up just a few times. The chain uses TRBV9 and TRBJ1-2; a possible D gene is TRBD1 (5 bases). Germline loops: CDR1 SGDLS, CDR2 YYNGEE. V was pared by 0 bases and J by 5 bases, with 11 bases between. This CDR3 spans 14 amino acids. CDR3 bases: TGTGCCAGCAGCGTAGGGGACCCCGGGTATGGCTACACCTTC. Protein sequence: CASSVGDPGYGYTF.

This clonotype has just a few counts. This clone may be a read error of a much larger clone one base away. This chain connects TRBV14 to TRBJ2-5; D is perhaps TRBD1 (6 bases). CDR3 length: 12 amino acids. Germline CDR1 reads SGHDN; CDR2 reads FVKESK. The CDR3 loop reads CSSARGLETQYF. The CDR3 DNA follows: TGTTCCAGCGCCAGGGGCTTAGAGACCCAGTACTTC.

This clonotype was picked up one time. CDR3 nucleotides: TGTGCCAGCAACAAAAGACAGGCGGGAACTGAAGCTTTCTTT. This sequence encodes CASNKRQAGTEAFF. The J gene is TRBJ1-1, the V gene TRBV7-2, with D possibly being TRBD1 (6 bases). CDR3 length: 14 residues. The V end was cut by 7 bases, the J end by 5 bases, with 17 bases between. Per germline, CDR1 SGHTA and CDR2 FQGNSA. Combining the CDR3 with reference TRBV7-2 and TRBJ1-1 gives the whole variable domain GAGVSQSPSNKVTEKGKDVELRCDPISGHTALYWYRQSLGQGLEFLIYFQGNSAPDKSGLPSDRFSAERTGGSVSTLTIQRTQQEDSAVYLCASNKRQAGTEAFFGQGTRLTVV.